The rows below give T cell receptor beta chains drawn from one sample of a study of CD8 T cells in ankylosing spondylitis. TCRdb reprocessed the 5' RACE reads with MiXCR, giving one entry per CDR3 protein. The top ten clones hold around 0.51% of a sample with around 890,000 distinct CDR3 sequences, approximately 12% of them seen once. The sample comprised blood, either unsorted or a sorted T cell fraction (not recorded which). The receptor set was obtained from a male donor with ankylosing spondylitis. Each CDR3 is given with its conserved first and last residue. D genes are given only for firm matches. The listing skips clone size in some rows; elsewhere it reads once, few, many or a size class.

TRBJ2-3,11,TRBV12-3/TRBV12-4,NA,many,CASRYTDTQYF,TGTGCCAGCAGATACACGGATACGCAGTATTTT
TRBJ1-1,14,TRBV7-3,NA,few,CASSLTASRAEAFF,TGTGCCAGCAGCCTAACGGCCTCACGAGCTGAAGCTTTCTTT
TRBJ2-5,14,TRBV5-1,NA,many,CASSLDGYQETQYF,TGCGCCAGCAGCTTGGATGGCTACCAAGAGACCCAGTACTTC
TRBJ2-1,14,TRBV12-3/TRBV12-4,NA,NA,CASYKGPEYNEQFF,TGTGCCAGTTACAAGGGACCAGAGTACAATGAGCAGTTCTTC
TRBJ1-5,15,TRBV4-3,NA,many,CASSRDSVSNQPQHF,TGCGCCAGCAGCCGTGACAGTGTTAGCAATCAGCCCCAGCATTTT
TRBJ1-1,13,TRBV6-1,NA,few,CASKILGDTEAFF,TGTGCCAGCAAAATTCTGGGGGACACTGAAGCTTTCTTT
TRBJ2-2,17,TRBV6-1,TRBD2,few,CASSGQLAGGDTGELFF,TGTGCCAGCAGTGGACAATTAGCGGGGGGGGACACCGGGGAGCTGTTTTTT
TRBJ1-1,15,TRBV5-1,TRBD1,few,CASSLGQGRDTEAFF,TGCGCCAGCAGCTTGGGACAGGGGAGGGACACTGAAGCTTTCTTT
TRBJ2-1,15,TRBV5-6,TRBD1,few,CASSQTGALYNEQFF,TGTGCCAGCAGCCAGACAGGGGCGCTCTACAATGAGCAGTTCTTC
TRBJ2-1,16,TRBV7-6,TRBD2,few,CASSLKVGGSYNEQFF,TGTGCCAGCAGCTTAAAAGTGGGAGGGTCCTACAATGAGCAGTTCTTC
TRBJ2-1,17,TRBV12-3/TRBV12-4,TRBD1,few,CASSLDSGTGRYNEQFF,TGTGCCAGCAGTTTAGACTCTGGGACAGGGAGATACAATGAGCAGTTCTTC
TRBJ2-7,14,TRBV18,NA,few,CASSPSGLDGEQYF,TGTGCCAGCTCACCTTCGGGGCTGGACGGCGAGCAGTACTTC
TRBJ2-3,16,TRBV5-6,NA,NA,CASSQGSDGFTDTQYF,TGTGCCAGCAGCCAAGGTAGTGACGGTTTCACAGATACGCAGTATTTT
TRBJ1-2,15,TRBV18,NA,NA,CASSPGPRANYGYTF,TGTGCCAGCTCACCGGGACCAAGAGCTAACTATGGCTACACCTTC
TRBJ1-6,16,TRBV7-6,NA,many,CASSLAGGGPQPPLHF,TGTGCCAGCAGCTTAGCGGGGGGAGGGCCTCAGCCACCCCTCCACTTT
TRBJ2-1,17,TRBV7-3,NA,few,CASSQKRVGGGGNEQFF,TGTGCCAGCAGCCAAAAAAGGGTAGGGGGGGGAGGAAATGAGCAGTTCTTC
TRBJ1-6,11,TRBV20-1,TRBD1,few,CSGYTGEGLHF,TGCAGTGGTTATACAGGGGAGGGCCTCCACTTT
TRBJ1-2,13,TRBV29-1,NA,many,CSVSWGRSAGYTF,TGCAGCGTCTCCTGGGGGCGAAGTGCTGGCTACACCTTC
TRBJ2-1,19,TRBV5-1,TRBD2,NA,CASSSQGLAGTRSYNEQFF,TGCGCCAGCAGCTCCCAGGGACTAGCGGGGACCCGCTCCTACAATGAGCAGTTCTTC
TRBJ1-2,14,TRBV7-9,NA,NA,CASSYTTGNYGYTF,TGTGCCAGCAGCTATACAACAGGGAACTATGGCTACACCTTC
TRBJ2-1,15,TRBV7-2,TRBD2,many,CASSFLPGLVYEQFF,TGTGCCAGCAGCTTCCTCCCGGGACTAGTCTATGAGCAGTTCTTC
TRBJ2-1,14,TRBV5-1,NA,few,CASSKQGGDNEQFF,TGCGCCAGCAGCAAACAGGGGGGGGACAATGAGCAGTTCTTC
TRBJ2-7,15,TRBV5-1,NA,few,CASSSNPRDSYEQYF,TGCGCCAGCAGCTCCAATCCCAGGGACTCCTACGAGCAGTACTTC
TRBJ2-3,14,TRBV6-1,NA,few,CASSKPEGTDTQYF,TGTGCCAGCAGTAAACCCGAAGGGACAGATACGCAGTATTTT
TRBJ1-2,12,TRBV27,TRBD1,many,CASSPGQGGYTF,TGCGCCAGCAGCCCTGGACAGGGCGGCTACACCTTC
TRBJ2-3,14,TRBV14,TRBD1,many,CASSPRQGADTQYF,TGTGCCAGCAGCCCTCGACAGGGTGCAGATACGCAGTATTTT
TRBJ1-5,14,TRBV27,TRBD1,NA,CASSQGQGYQPQHF,TGTGCCAGCAGCCAAGGACAGGGGTATCAGCCCCAGCATTTT
TRBJ2-5,15,TRBV5-1,NA,many,CASSSDRLYQETQYF,TGCGCCAGCAGCTCGGACAGACTGTACCAAGAGACCCAGTACTTC
TRBJ2-5,13,TRBV9,TRBD2,many,CASSVAGVETQYF,TGTGCCAGCAGCGTCGCGGGGGTGGAGACCCAGTACTTC
TRBJ2-3,14,TRBV6-5,NA,NA,CASSWQGEGDTQYF,TGTGCCAGCAGTTGGCAGGGGGAGGGAGATACGCAGTATTTT
TRBJ2-3,18,TRBV20-1,TRBD2,NA,CSAPGTSGRGGYTDTQYF,TGCAGTGCGCCCGGGACTAGCGGGAGAGGGGGGTACACAGATACGCAGTATTTT
TRBJ2-4,15,TRBV27,NA,few,CASSFISYRRNIQYF,TGTGCCAGCAGTTTTATTTCCTATCGCCGAAACATTCAGTACTTC
TRBJ2-7,15,TRBV20-1,NA,NA,CSASYGTVKGYEQYF,TGCAGTGCTAGCTACGGGACCGTCAAGGGCTACGAGCAGTACTTC
TRBJ1-1,12,TRBV24-1,NA,NA,CATARGDTEAFF,TGTGCCACCGCGAGGGGGGACACTGAAGCTTTCTTT
TRBJ2-1,16,TRBV4-2,TRBD2,few,CASSQDLRGGYNEQFF,TGTGCCAGCAGCCAAGATCTTCGGGGGGGGTACAATGAGCAGTTCTTC
TRBJ2-3,13,TRBV6-4,NA,NA,CASSDRPTDTQYF,TGTGCCAGCAGTGACAGACCCACAGATACGCAGTATTTT
TRBJ2-1,11,TRBV20-1,TRBD1,few,CSAPRGHEQFF,TGCAGTGCGCCTAGGGGGCATGAGCAGTTCTTC
TRBJ1-2,13,TRBV20-1,NA,many,CSAIQDTNYGYTF,TGCAGTGCTATTCAGGACACAAACTATGGCTACACCTTC
TRBJ2-7,11,TRBV2,NA,NA,CASRYGNEQYF,TGTGCCAGCAGATACGGCAACGAGCAGTACTTC
TRBJ1-5,14,TRBV7-9,NA,NA,CASSFTGRYQPQHF,TGTGCCAGCAGCTTTACAGGGAGGTATCAGCCCCAGCATTTT
TRBJ2-3,14,TRBV11-2,NA,few,CASSRRSSPDTQYF,TGTGCCAGCAGCCGCCGGTCTAGCCCAGATACGCAGTATTTT
TRBJ1-5,14,TRBV12-3/TRBV12-4,NA,NA,CASCRRFPNQPQHF,TGTGCCAGCTGTCGGAGGTTTCCCAATCAGCCCCAGCATTTT
TRBJ2-5,12,TRBV29-1,TRBD1,NA,CSGYRGWETQYF,TGCAGCGGCTACAGGGGATGGGAGACCCAGTACTTC
TRBJ1-5,14,TRBV5-1,NA,many,CASRQDTADQPQHF,TGCGCCAGCAGACAAGACACGGCCGATCAGCCCCAGCATTTT
TRBJ2-2,15,TRBV5-1,NA,NA,CASSLARVVTGELFF,TGCGCCAGCAGCTTGGCCAGAGTGGTGACCGGGGAGCTGTTTTTT